Below, 24 T cell receptor beta chains from the same sample are listed, as sequenced in a study of vaccination and CD4 T cells after COVID-19. Their cognate antigens are unknown. As for treatment: approximately nine-day PBMC culture with coronavirus spike peptide pools or control peptides (ViraFEST assay). The Oncomine TCR Beta short-read assay sequenced DNA from cultured CD4+ T cells. Via MiXCR, TCRdb re-called the PCR reads, giving one row per CDR3 protein. The sample has 13,000 or so distinct CDR3 sequences; about 50% are singletons. Material: CD4+ T cells from blood, cultured in vitro. These receptors all stem from a human donor who had recovered from COVID-19.

This sequence joins TRBV20-1 and TRBJ2-1; maybe TRBD2 (6 bases). The CDR3 has 14 amino acids. Germline CDR1 and CDR2: DFQATT and SNEGSKA (reference sequence). V gave up 6 bases and J gave up 3 bases, with 15 bases separating them. For the CDR3, the DNA is TGCAGTGCCGCCAGACTAGTGTACTACAATGAGCAGTTCTTC. Protein sequence: CSAARLVYYNEQFF.

This clonotype was found once. The chain recombines TRBV6-2 or TRBV6-3 with TRBJ2-1; 9 bases match TRBD2. This CDR3 contains 16 residues. Germline-derived CDR1 and CDR2 are MNHEY and SVGEGT. V shed 2 bases, J shed 9 bases, and the junction held 11 bases outside the gene matches. CDR3 sequence (DNA): TGTGCCAGCAGTTACGTAGGGACTAGCTATTTGCCTGAGCAGTTCTTC. Its translation is CASSYVGTSYLPEQFF.

The gene calls are TRBV27 and TRBJ1-6, with TRBD1 identical over 10 bases. Germline CDR1 MNHEY, CDR2 SMNVEV (reference sequence). V lost 6 bases to trimming and J lost 6 bases; unmatched junction nucleotides: 2. CDR3 length equals 14 residues. The CDR3 reads CASRWDRGNSPLHF. The CDR3 DNA sequence: TGTGCCAGCAGGTGGGACAGGGGTAATTCACCCCTCCACTTT.

This chain joins TRBV5-4 and TRBJ2-3, with D maybe TRBD1 (5 bases). The germline V and J ends were trimmed by 2 bases and 3 bases, with 7 bases remaining between them. The CDR3 has 13 amino acids. Germline assignment: CDR1 SGHNT and CDR2 YYREEE (reference sequence). DNA of the CDR3: TGTGCCAGCAGCTTCGACAGAACAGATACGCAGTATTTT. This encodes CASSFDRTDTQYF.

The genes are TRBV2 and TRBJ2-7; 11 bases line up with TRBD1. Trimming took 7 bases from V and 3 from J; bases not matched to a gene: 5. This CDR3 contains 14 residues. Germline V gives CDR1 SNHLY, CDR2 FYNNEI. CDR3 coding DNA: TGTGCCAGCACATCCGGGACAGGGGGCTACGAGCAGTACTTC. It yields the protein CASTSGTGGYEQYF.

The chain carries TRBV20-1 and TRBJ2-1; D call uncertain. CDR3 length equals 14 residues. The germline V gene has CDR1 DFQATT and CDR2 SNEGSKA (reference sequence). V was shortened by 6 bases and J by 4 bases, with 16 bases between the two germline ends. For the CDR3, the DNA is TGCAGTGCCCGAGGTTCGGTGCGGTACAATGAGCAGTTCTTC. Translating gives CSARGSVRYNEQFF.

The chain links TRBV30 to TRBJ1-6, with D uncertain. The CDR3 has 13 residues. The V end was cut by 0 bases, the J end by 7 bases, with 7 bases between. Germline-derived CDR1 and CDR2 are GTSNPN and SVGIG (reference sequence). CDR3: CAWSVTGNSPLHF. In DNA, the CDR3 is TGTGCCTGGAGTGTAACCGGCAATTCACCCCTCCACTTT.

This clonotype turned up a few times. J is TRBJ2-6 and V is TRBV19, with D unresolved. The CDR3 has 15 amino acids. The V gene lost 7 bases and the J gene lost 4 bases, with 14 bases spanning the gap. The V gene's germline CDR1 is LNHDA and CDR2 SQIVND (reference sequence). CDR3 nucleotide sequence: TGTGCCAGTACCCCGGGCTTCAGCGGGGCCAACGTCCTGACTTTC. Translating gives CASTPGFSGANVLTF.

The chain links TRBV5-4 to TRBJ2-1; 10 bases map to TRBD1. CDR3 length: 16 residues. V was pared by 4 bases and J by 6 bases, with 10 bases of the junction left unmatched. Germline V lookup: CDR1 SGHNT, CDR2 YYREEE (reference sequence). This CDR3 reads CASSRPPGTGVNEQFF. The CDR3 DNA follows: TGTGCCAGCAGCCGCCCCCCCGGGACAGGGGTCAATGAGCAGTTCTTC. The full variable domain, rest sourced from reference TRBV5-4 and TRBJ2-1, is ETGVTQSPTHLIKTRGQQVTLRCSSQSGHNTVSWYQQALGQGPQFIFQYYREEENGRGNFPPRFSGLQFPNYSSELNVNALELDDSALYLCASSRPPGTGVNEQFFGPGTRLTVL.

The rearrangement uses TRBV20-1 and TRBJ2-7; TRBD2 is a possible D gene (6 bases). Trimming removed 3 bases at V and 1 base at J, with 10 bases between. This CDR3 has 13 amino acids. In germline, CDR1 is DFQATT, CDR2 SNEGSKA (reference sequence). CDR3 in amino acids: CSASGGGSYEQYF. The CDR3 DNA follows: TGCAGTGCTAGTGGTGGGGGGTCCTACGAGCAGTACTTC.

The chain combines TRBV19 with TRBJ2-4; the D is unclear. The CDR3 runs 12 residues. Germline V CDR1 and CDR2: LNHDA, SQIVND (reference sequence). V was trimmed by 5 bases and J by 8 bases, leaving 10 bases between them. For the CDR3, the DNA is TGTGCCAGTAGTCGGGTAGAAGACATTCAGTACTTC. Encoded protein: CASSRVEDIQYF. The full variable domain, its missing parts supplied by reference TRBV19 and TRBJ2-4, is DGGITQSPKYLFRKEGQNVTLSCEQNLNHDAMYWYRQDPGQGLRLIYYSQIVNDFQKGDIAEGYSVSREKKESFPLTVTSAQKNPTAFYLCASSRVEDIQYFGAGTRLSVL.

This clonotype was observed a handful of times. The V gene is TRBV6-5, the J gene TRBJ2-2; 14 nucleotides match TRBD2. Germline CDR1 and CDR2: MNHEY and SVGAGI. This CDR3 region has 17 residues. With V trimmed by 1 base and J by 7 bases, 5 bases remained unmatched. The CDR3 bases are TGTGCCAGCAGTTACTGGCGGGGGACTAGCGGGAGCGGGGAGCTGTTTTTT. Protein product: CASSYWRGTSGSGELFF.

This clonotype was picked up a small number of times. The V gene is TRBV2, the J gene TRBJ2-3, with 14 bases identical to TRBD2. J gave up 6 bases and V 7 bases, and 6 bases lay outside the gene matches. CDR1 is SNHLY and CDR2 is FYNNEI in the germline V gene. The CDR3 runs to 15 residues. For the CDR3, the DNA is TGTGCCAGCACTGCGGGACTAGCGGGAGTGGATACGCAGTATTTT. Its protein is CASTAGLAGVDTQYF.

The rearrangement joins TRBV7-8 to TRBJ1-5, with TRBD1 matching 8 bases. This CDR3 is built from 15 residues. From germline, CDR1 is SGHVS and CDR2 FQNEAQ. The V segment lost 5 bases and the J segment 2 bases; nucleotides outside the gene matches: 5. CDR3 bases: TGTGCCAGCAGCCCGGTGGGACAGGGCAATCAGCCCCAGCATTTT. Its translation: CASSPVGQGNQPQHF.

The V gene is TRBV7-2, the J gene TRBJ2-1, with D perhaps TRBD1 or TRBD2 (5 bases each). CDR1 and CDR2 from the germline V gene are SGHTA and FQGNSA. CDR3 length: 15 amino acids. Trimming cost V 5 bases and J 5 bases, with 16 bases left between them. The DNA for the CDR3 is TGTGCCAGCAGCATTGGGACCTCCCCAAACAATGAGCAGTTCTTC. This encodes CASSIGTSPNNEQFF.

In its sample, this clonotype was seen once. The chain joins TRBV30 to TRBJ1-1; 9 nucleotides match TRBD1. This CDR3 is built from 14 residues. Trimming cost V 2 bases and J 5 bases; bases outside gene matches: 6. Germline lookup yields CDR1 GTSNPN and CDR2 SVGIG (reference sequence). CDR3 nucleotide sequence: TGTGCCTGGAGTACTGGACAGGGGAGAACTGAAGCTTTCTTT. Encoded protein: CAWSTGQGRTEAFF. The entire variable domain, with the rest obtained from reference TRBV30 and TRBJ1-1, is as follows: SQTIHQWPATLVQPVGSPLSLECTVEGTSNPNLYWYRQAAGRGLQLLFYSVGIGQISSEVPQNLSASRPQDRQFILSSKKLLLSDSGFYLCAWSTGQGRTEAFFGQGTRLTVV.

This clonotype is labeled as medium-sized. This chain joins TRBV6-4 and TRBJ2-3; 11 positions match TRBD1. CDR3 length: 14 residues. Germline CDR1 and CDR2: MRHNA and SNTAGT. The junction had 1 base not matched to a gene; V was cut back by 4 bases and J by 4 bases. CDR3 sequence: CASSGTGGADTQYF. The CDR3 DNA reads as TGTGCCAGCAGTGGGACAGGGGGCGCAGATACGCAGTATTTT.

The chain couples TRBV27 to TRBJ2-1; 8 bases map to TRBD1. Trimming at V came to 4 bases and at J to 4 bases, leaving 3 bases not matched to a gene. The CDR3 consists of 14 residues. Germline CDR1 reads MNHEY; CDR2 reads SMNVEV (reference sequence). Written as DNA, the CDR3 is TGTGCCAGCAGTTGGGGGGACAGGTACAATGAGCAGTTCTTC. Residues: CASSWGDRYNEQFF.

The chain has TRBV23-1 and TRBJ2-5; TRBD1 matches at 7 bases. Being an ORF, TRBV23-1 has a function that is uncertain. This CDR3 is built from 16 residues. V was pared by 3 bases and J by 5 bases, with 12 bases of the junction left unmatched. DNA of the CDR3: TGCGCCAGCAGTCACTTCCGGAGACAGGGCGAGGAGACCCAGTACTTC. Its protein is CASSHFRRQGEETQYF.

This clonotype was found a few times. The chain carries TRBV6-1 and TRBJ1-2; 9 positions match TRBD1. The CDR3 has 12 residues. Germline V gene lookup returns CDR1 MNHNS and CDR2 SASEGT. The V segment lost 6 bases and the J segment 7 bases; nucleotides outside the gene matches: 3. CDR3 sequence: CASRGQGSGYTF. The CDR3, as DNA: TGTGCCAGCAGGGGACAGGGCAGTGGCTACACCTTC.

This clonotype was recorded a few times. This chain joins TRBV20-1 and TRBJ1-4, with TRBD1 identical over 8 bases. Per the germline V gene, CDR1 is DFQATT and CDR2 is SNEGSKA (reference sequence). V was pared by 5 bases and J by 2 bases, with 25 bases of the junction left unmatched. The CDR3 runs to 21 residues. The CDR3 is CSASRIPGQGNPSATNEKLFF. CDR3 sequence (DNA): TGCAGTGCTTCTCGCATCCCCGGACAGGGTAATCCTAGTGCCACTAATGAAAAACTGTTTTTT.

The gene calls are TRBV7-9 and TRBJ2-7, with TRBD2 matching 10 bases. Germline CDR1 is SEHNR and CDR2 is FQNEAQ (reference sequence). The CDR3 consists of 19 residues. The V segment lost 4 bases and the J segment 7 bases; nucleotides outside the gene matches: 22. CDR3 sequence reads: CASSYIKAGLATSPGEQYF. The CDR3 DNA follows: TGTGCCAGCAGCTATATTAAAGCGGGACTAGCGACCTCACCTGGGGAGCAGTACTTC.

This chain uses TRBV7-2 with TRBJ2-2; 7 bases are a match to TRBD2. J gave up 7 bases and V 5 bases, and 10 bases lay outside the gene matches. Germline CDR1 reads SGHTA; CDR2 reads FQGNSA. The CDR3 contains 15 residues. The CDR3 loop is CASSPQVGRIGELFF. The CDR3 nucleotides read TGTGCCAGCAGCCCCCAGGTCGGGAGGATCGGGGAGCTGTTTTTT.

The chain employs TRBV12-3 or TRBV12-4 and TRBJ1-5; TRBD1 is a possible D gene (5 bases). Trimming removed 5 bases from V and 1 base from J, with 12 bases in between. CDR3 length: 15 residues. In DNA, the CDR3 is TGTGCCAGCAGTACACGACAGAGCAGCAATCAGCCCCAGCATTTT. As protein: CASSTRQSSNQPQHF.